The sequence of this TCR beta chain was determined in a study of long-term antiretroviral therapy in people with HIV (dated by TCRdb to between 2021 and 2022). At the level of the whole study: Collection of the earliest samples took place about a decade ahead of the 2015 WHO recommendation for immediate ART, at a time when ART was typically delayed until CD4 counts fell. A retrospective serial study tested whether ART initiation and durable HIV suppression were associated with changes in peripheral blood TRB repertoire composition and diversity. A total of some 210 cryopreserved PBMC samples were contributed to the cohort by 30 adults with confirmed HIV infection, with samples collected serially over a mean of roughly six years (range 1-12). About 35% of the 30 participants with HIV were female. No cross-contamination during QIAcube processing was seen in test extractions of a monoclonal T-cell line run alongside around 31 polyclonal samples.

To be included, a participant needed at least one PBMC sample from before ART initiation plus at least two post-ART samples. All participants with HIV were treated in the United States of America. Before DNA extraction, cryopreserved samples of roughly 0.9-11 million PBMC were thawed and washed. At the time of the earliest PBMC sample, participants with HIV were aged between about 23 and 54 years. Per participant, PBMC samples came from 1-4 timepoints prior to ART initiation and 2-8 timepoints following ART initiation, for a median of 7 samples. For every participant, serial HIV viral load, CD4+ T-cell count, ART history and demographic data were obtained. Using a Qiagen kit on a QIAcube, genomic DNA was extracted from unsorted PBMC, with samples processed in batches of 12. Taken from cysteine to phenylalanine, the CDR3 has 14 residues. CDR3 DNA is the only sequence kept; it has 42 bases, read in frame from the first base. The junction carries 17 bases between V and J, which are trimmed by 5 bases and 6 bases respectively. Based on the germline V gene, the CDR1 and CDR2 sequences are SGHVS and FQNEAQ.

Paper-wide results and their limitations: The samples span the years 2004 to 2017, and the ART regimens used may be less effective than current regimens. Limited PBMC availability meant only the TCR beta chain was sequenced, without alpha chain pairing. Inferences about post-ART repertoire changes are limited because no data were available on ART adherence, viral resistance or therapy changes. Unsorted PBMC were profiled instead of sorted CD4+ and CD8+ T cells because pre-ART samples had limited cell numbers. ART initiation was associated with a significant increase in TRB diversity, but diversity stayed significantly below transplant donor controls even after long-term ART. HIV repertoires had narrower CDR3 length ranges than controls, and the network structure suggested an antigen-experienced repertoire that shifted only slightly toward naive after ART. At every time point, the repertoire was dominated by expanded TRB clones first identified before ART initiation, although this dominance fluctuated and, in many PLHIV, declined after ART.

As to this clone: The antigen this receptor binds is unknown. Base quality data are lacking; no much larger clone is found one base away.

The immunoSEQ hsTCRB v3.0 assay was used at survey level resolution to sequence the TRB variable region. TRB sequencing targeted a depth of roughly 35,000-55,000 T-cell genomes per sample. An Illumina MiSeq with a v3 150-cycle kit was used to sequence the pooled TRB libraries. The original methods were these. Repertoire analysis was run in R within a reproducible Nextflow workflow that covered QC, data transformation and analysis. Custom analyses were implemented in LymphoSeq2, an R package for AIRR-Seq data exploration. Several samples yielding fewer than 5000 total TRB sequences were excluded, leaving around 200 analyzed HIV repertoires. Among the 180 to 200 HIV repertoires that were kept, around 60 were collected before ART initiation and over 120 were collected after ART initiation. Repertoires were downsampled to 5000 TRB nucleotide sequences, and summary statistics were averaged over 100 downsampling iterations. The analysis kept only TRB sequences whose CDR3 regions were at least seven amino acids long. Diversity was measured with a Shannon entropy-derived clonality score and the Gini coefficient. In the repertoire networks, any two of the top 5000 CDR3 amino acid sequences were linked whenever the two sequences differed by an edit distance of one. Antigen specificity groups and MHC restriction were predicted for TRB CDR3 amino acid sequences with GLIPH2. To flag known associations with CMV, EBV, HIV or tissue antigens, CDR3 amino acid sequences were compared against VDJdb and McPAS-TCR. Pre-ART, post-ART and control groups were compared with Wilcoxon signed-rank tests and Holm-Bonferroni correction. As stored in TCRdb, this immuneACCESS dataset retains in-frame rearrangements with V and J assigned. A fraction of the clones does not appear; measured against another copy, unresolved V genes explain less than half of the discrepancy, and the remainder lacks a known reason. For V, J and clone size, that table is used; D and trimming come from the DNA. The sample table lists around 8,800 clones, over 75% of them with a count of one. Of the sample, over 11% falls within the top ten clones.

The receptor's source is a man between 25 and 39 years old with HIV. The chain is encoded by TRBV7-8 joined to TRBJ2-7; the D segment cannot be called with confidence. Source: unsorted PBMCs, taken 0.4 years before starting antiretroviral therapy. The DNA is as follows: TGTGCCAGCAGCACGGGCCCCTCCAGACCCGAGCAGTACTTC. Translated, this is CASSTGPSRPEQYF.